A single sample is the source of the 14 T cell receptor beta chains below, sequenced in a study of beta chain features in type 1 diabetes. The study reverse transcribed the entire isolated RNA, so it sequenced expressed TCRB transcripts. Sequenced by immunoSEQ multiplex PCR; TCRdb stores in-frame clones only, minus some. The top ten hold about 1.3% of the sample, which has just under 150,000 clones, about 10% seen once. Sequenced input: naive CD4+ T cells from blood. These receptors were taken from a young man in good health.

The chain has TRBV28 and TRBJ1-2; D remains ambiguous. The CDR3 totals 16 residues. V lost 3 bases and J lost 0, with 14 bases in between. Per the germline V gene, CDR1 is MDHEN and CDR2 is SYDVKM. The DNA for the CDR3 is TGTGCCAGCAGTTTGGGCACTGCAATACCTAACTATGGCTACACCTTC. It encodes CASSLGTAIPNYGYTF.

This clone turned up a few times. The rearrangement joins TRBV5-1 to TRBJ1-6; no definite D call. In germline, CDR1 is SGHRS, CDR2 YFSETQ. The length of the CDR3 is 14 residues. Trimming cost V 0 bases and J 4 bases, with 5 bases left between them. The CDR3 coding sequence is TGCGCCAGCAGCTTGGGAGGGTATAATTCACCCCTCCACTTT. Translation: CASSLGGYNSPLHF. Full variable domain (rest looked up from reference TRBV5-1 and TRBJ1-6): KAGVTQTPRYLIKTRGQQVTLSCSPISGHRSVSWYQQTPGQGLQFLFEYFSETQRNKGNFPGRFSGRQFSNSRSEMNVSTLELGDSALYLCASSLGGYNSPLHFGNGTRLTVT.

A few counts support this clone. The J gene is TRBJ2-2, the V gene TRBV7-3, with 8 bases that match TRBD2. There are 17 residues in the CDR3. J lost 0 bases, V lost 4 bases, and 7 bases had no gene match. Germline V gene sequence: CDR1 SGHTA, CDR2 FQGTGA. CDR3 amino acids: CASSSPPGGANTGELFF. CDR3 DNA: TGTGCCAGCAGCTCGCCCCCGGGGGGGGCGAACACCGGGGAGCTGTTTTTT. Drawing the rest from reference TRBV7-3 and TRBJ2-2, the complete variable domain is GAGVSQTPSNKVTEKGKYVELRCDPISGHTALYWYRQSLGQGPEFLIYFQGTGAADDSGLPNDRFFAVRPEGSVSTLKIQRTERGDSAVYLCASSSPPGGANTGELFFGEGSRLTVL.

This rearrangement joins TRBV7-2 to TRBJ2-3; the D is unclear. The CDR3 totals 13 residues. Per germline, CDR1 SGHTA and CDR2 FQGNSA. Trimming left V 5 bases short and J 3 bases short, with 9 bases between. This CDR3 is CASSIRQTDTQYF. CDR3 coding DNA: TGTGCCAGCAGCATAAGACAAACAGATACGCAGTATTTT.

The J gene is TRBJ2-1, the V gene TRBV30, with TRBD2 matching 13 bases. J gave up 4 bases and V 3 bases, and 6 bases lay outside the gene matches. The CDR3 sequence is 16 residues long. Germline loops: CDR1 GTSNPN, CDR2 SVGIG (reference sequence). The CDR3 sequence: CAWRSRTSGGYNEQFF. CDR3 sequence (DNA): TGTGCCTGGAGGTCAAGGACTAGCGGGGGTTACAATGAGCAGTTCTTC.

This clone was seen a handful of times. The chain is built from TRBV6-6 and TRBJ1-3, with D unresolved. Germline CDR1 reads MNHNY; CDR2 reads SVGAGI (reference sequence). The CDR3 has 14 amino acids. The V end was cut by 5 bases, the J end by 0 bases, with 8 bases between. The CDR3 DNA follows: TGTGCCAGCAGTCAAGTTAGCTCTGGAAACACCATATATTTT. Its translation is CASSQVSSGNTIYF.

The rearrangement joins TRBV6-5 to TRBJ2-7; D is perhaps TRBD1 (5 bases). Germline V gives CDR1 MNHEY, CDR2 SVGAGI. The CDR3 runs 14 residues. Between the trimmed V and J ends, which lost 1 base and 3 bases, there was a span of 10 bases. The CDR3 sequence: CASSYLAGNYEQYF. CDR3 sequence (DNA): TGTGCCAGCAGTTACTTGGCAGGGAACTACGAGCAGTACTTC.

The genes are TRBV5-4 and TRBJ1-6; TRBD1 matches at 7 bases. The CDR3 totals 15 residues. V gave up 1 base and J gave up 8 bases; unmatched junction bases: 6. Per germline, CDR1 SGHNT and CDR2 YYREEE (reference sequence). The CDR3 DNA is TGTGCCAGCAGCTTGCTTGACAGGGAGGATTCACCCCTCCACTTT. Translation: CASSLLDREDSPLHF.

This clone was counted only a few times. The rearrangement links TRBV7-2 to TRBJ1-1, with 11 positions matching TRBD1. J was trimmed by 4 bases and V by 4 bases; bases with no gene match: 5. CDR1 and CDR2 from the germline V gene are SGHTA and FQGNSA. This CDR3 spans 15 amino acids. The CDR3 region has the DNA TGTGCCAGCAGCTATTCCGGGACAGGGGGCACTGAAGCTTTCTTT. As protein: CASSYSGTGGTEAFF.

As concerns this clone: One junction end does not reproduce the germline sequence, and a read error may be involved. The rearrangement joins TRBV30 to TRBJ1-5; tentatively, D is TRBD1 (5 bases). This CDR3 is built from 14 residues. Germline-derived CDR1 and CDR2 are GTSNPN and SVGIG (reference sequence). As DNA, the CDR3 is TGTGCCTGGAGTGTAAGGGGAGGCAATCAGCCCCAGCACTTT. Its protein product is CAWSVRGGNQPQHF.

In its sample, this clone was seen a few times. This chain uses TRBV6-5 with TRBJ2-3; 8 positions match TRBD2. This CDR3 is built from 16 residues. The V segment lost 0 bases and the J segment 4 bases; nucleotides outside the gene matches: 6. Germline V gene data show CDR1 as MNHEY and CDR2 as SVGAGI. The CDR3: CASSYSPGGGADTQYF. CDR3 nucleotide sequence: TGTGCCAGCAGTTACTCGCCCGGGGGGGGCGCAGATACGCAGTATTTT.

The rearrangement joins TRBV7-2 to TRBJ2-5; TRBD2 aligns across 15 bases. The CDR3 is 16 residues long. V gave up 6 bases and J gave up 5 bases; unmatched junction bases: 7. CDR1 and CDR2 (germline): SGHTA, FQGNSA. The CDR3 here is CASSSGTSGGMETQYF. In DNA, the CDR3 is TGTGCCAGCAGTTCCGGGACTAGCGGGGGGATGGAGACCCAGTACTTC.

The chain carries TRBV29-1 and TRBJ1-2, with D possibly TRBD1 on 5 matching bases. The CDR3 totals 13 residues. Germline CDR1 reads SQVTM; CDR2 reads ANQGSEA. Deletions cut 4 bases from V and 9 bases from J, with 18 bases between. CDR3 amino acids: CSVALGGGRSYTF. The CDR3 coding sequence is TGCAGCGTTGCCCTGGGGGGGGGTAGAAGCTACACCTTC.

This clone was recorded a few times. The V gene is TRBV6-5, the J gene TRBJ2-1; D is perhaps TRBD2 (6 bases). The CDR3 sequence is 15 residues long. The germline gives CDR1 MNHEY, CDR2 SVGAGI. V lost 0 bases to trimming and J lost 5 bases, with 11 bases between them. The CDR3, as DNA: TGTGCCAGCAGTTACTCCGGTCTAGCGAACAATGAGCAGTTCTTC. This codes for CASSYSGLANNEQFF.